This T cell receptor (beta chain) emerged from a study of long-term antiretroviral therapy in people with HIV. The authors ran the immunoSEQ assay, v3.0, at survey level. Per-sample TRB depth target: 40,000-50,000 T-cell genomes. Profiling relied on immunoSEQ multiplex PCR, and the TCRdb table lists in-frame clones only, not all of them. The sample consists of about 16,000 clones, roughly 94% of them appearing once. As concerns this clone: The target antigen is unknown.

The V gene lost 3 bases and the J gene lost 7 bases, with 13 bases spanning the gap. The V gene's germline CDR1 is SGHAT and CDR2 FQNNGV. CDR3 length equals 13 residues. General study findings and limits: At every time point, clones expanded before ART dominated the repertoire. Information on adherence, resistance and therapy changes was unavailable. Narrower CDR3 length ranges marked HIV repertoires relative to controls.

The chain recombines TRBV11-2 with TRBJ2-7; the D gene is possibly TRBD2 (6 bases). The sequencing here drew on unsorted PBMCs, taken 6 to 6.5 years after starting antiretroviral therapy. This receptor was identified in a woman aged 45-65 years with HIV. The chain's CDR3 is CASSFAEGWEQYF. The CDR3 nucleotides are TGTGCCAGCAGCTTTGCGGAGGGGTGGGAGCAGTACTTC.